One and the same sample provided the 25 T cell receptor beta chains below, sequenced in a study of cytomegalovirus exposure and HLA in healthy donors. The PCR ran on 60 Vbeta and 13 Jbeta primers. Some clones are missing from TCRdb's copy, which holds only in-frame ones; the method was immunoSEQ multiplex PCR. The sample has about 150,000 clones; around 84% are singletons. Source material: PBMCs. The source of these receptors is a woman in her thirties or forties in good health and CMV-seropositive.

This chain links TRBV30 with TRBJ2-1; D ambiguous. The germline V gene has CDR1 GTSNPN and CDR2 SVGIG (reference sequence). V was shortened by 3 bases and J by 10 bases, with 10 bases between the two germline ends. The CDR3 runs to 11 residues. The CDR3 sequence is CAWRRSIEQFF. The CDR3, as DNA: TGTGCCTGGAGGAGGAGTATCGAGCAGTTCTTC.

The CDR3: CASSPSGISTDTQYF. The CDR3 coding sequence is TGTGCCAGCAGCCCCAGCGGGATTAGCACAGATACGCAGTATTTT. The gene calls are TRBV7-9 and TRBJ2-3, with TRBD2 matching 7 bases. V shed 5 bases and J 0 bases; nucleotides not matched to a gene: 5. CDR1 and CDR2 from the germline V gene are SEHNR and FQNEAQ (reference sequence). This CDR3 has 15 amino acids.

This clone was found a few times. In DNA, the CDR3 is TGCGCCAGCAGCAAGCAGGGGAGCATGAACACTGAAGCTTTCTTT. As protein: CASSKQGSMNTEAFF. V and J are TRBV4-1 and TRBJ1-1, with D maybe TRBD1 (6 bases). Germline V gene sequence: CDR1 MGHRA, CDR2 YSYEKL. Trimming cost V 5 bases and J 0 bases, with 13 bases left between them. The CDR3 has 15 amino acids.

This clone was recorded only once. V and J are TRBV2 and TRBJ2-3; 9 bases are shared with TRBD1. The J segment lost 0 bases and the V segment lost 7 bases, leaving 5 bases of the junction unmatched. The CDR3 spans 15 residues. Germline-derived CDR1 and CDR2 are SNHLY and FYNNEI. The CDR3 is CASTEQGASTDTQYF. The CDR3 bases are TGTGCCAGCACGGAACAGGGGGCGAGCACAGATACGCAGTATTTT.

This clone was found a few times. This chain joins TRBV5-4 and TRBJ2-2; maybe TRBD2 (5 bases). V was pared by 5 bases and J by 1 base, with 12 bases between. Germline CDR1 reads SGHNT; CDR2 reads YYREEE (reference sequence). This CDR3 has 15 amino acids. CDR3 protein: CASSRGGRNTGELFF. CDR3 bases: TGTGCCAGCAGTCGAGGAGGCAGGAACACCGGGGAGCTGTTTTTT. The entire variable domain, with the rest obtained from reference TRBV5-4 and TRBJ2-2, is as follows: ETGVTQSPTHLIKTRGQQVTLRCSSQSGHNTVSWYQQALGQGPQFIFQYYREEENGRGNFPPRFSGLQFPNYSSELNVNALELDDSALYLCASSRGGRNTGELFFGEGSRLTVL.

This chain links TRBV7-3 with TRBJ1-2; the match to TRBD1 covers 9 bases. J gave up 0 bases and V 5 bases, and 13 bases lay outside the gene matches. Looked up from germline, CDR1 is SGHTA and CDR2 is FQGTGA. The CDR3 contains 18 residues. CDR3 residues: CASSTHPRDRDPNYGYTF. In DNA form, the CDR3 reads TGTGCCAGCAGCACCCACCCCCGGGACAGGGACCCTAACTATGGCTACACCTTC.

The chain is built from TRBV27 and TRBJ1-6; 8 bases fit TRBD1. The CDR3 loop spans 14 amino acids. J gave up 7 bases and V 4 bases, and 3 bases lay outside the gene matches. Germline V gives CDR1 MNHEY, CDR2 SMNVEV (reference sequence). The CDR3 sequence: CASSWTGQNSPLHF. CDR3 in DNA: TGTGCCAGCAGTTGGACAGGGCAAAATTCACCCCTCCACTTT.

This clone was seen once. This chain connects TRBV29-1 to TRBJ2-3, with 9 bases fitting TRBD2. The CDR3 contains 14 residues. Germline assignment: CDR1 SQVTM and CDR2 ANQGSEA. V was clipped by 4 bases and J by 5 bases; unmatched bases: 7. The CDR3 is CSVAAGGPGDTQYF. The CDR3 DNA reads TGCAGCGTTGCGGCGGGAGGGCCGGGAGATACGCAGTATTTT.

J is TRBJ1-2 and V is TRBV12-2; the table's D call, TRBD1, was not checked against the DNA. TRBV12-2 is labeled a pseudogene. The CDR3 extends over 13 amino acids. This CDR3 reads CASRSGQGHGYTF. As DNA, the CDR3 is TGTGCAAGTCGCTCTGGACAGGGCCATGGCTACACCTTC.

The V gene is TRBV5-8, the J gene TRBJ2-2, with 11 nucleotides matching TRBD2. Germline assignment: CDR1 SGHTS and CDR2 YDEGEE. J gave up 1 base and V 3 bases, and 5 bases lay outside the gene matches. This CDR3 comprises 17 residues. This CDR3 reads CASSSTGTSGNTGELFF. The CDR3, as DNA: TGTGCCAGCAGCTCGACCGGGACTAGCGGGAACACCGGGGAGCTGTTTTTT.

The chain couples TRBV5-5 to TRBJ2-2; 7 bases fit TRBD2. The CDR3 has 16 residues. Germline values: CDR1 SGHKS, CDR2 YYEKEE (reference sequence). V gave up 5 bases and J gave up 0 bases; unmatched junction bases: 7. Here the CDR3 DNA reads TGTGCCAGCAGTTCACCGGGACTATCGAACACCGGGGAGCTGTTTTTT. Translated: CASSSPGLSNTGELFF.

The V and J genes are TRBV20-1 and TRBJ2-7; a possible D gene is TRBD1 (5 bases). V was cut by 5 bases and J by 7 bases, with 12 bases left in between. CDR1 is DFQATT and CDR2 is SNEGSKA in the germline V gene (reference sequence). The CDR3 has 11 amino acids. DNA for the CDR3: TGCAGTGCTGGACATTCTAGAGAGCAGTACTTC. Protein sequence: CSAGHSREQYF.

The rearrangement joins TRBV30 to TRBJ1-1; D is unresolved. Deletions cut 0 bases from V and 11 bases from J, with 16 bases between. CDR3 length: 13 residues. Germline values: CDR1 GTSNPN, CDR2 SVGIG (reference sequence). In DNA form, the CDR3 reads TGTGCCTGGAGTGTACTAGGGTTTGGGATGGCTTTCTTT. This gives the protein CAWSVLGFGMAFF.

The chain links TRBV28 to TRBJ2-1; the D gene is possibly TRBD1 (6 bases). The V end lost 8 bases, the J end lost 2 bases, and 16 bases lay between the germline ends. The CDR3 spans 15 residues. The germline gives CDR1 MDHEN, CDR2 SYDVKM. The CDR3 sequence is CASSYRDKPYNEQFF. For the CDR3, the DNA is TGTGCCAGCTCATACCGGGACAAACCCTACAATGAGCAGTTCTTC.

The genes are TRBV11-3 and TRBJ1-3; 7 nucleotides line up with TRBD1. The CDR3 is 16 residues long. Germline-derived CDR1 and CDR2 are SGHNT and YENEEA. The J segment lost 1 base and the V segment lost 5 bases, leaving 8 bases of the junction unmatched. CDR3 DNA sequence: TGTGCCAGCAGCAAGACCCTGACAGGGTCTGGAAACACCATATATTTT. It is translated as CASSKTLTGSGNTIYF. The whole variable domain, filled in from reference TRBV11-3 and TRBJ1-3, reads EAGVVQSPRYKIIEKKQPVAFWCNPISGHNTLYWYLQNLGQGPELLIRYENEEAVDDSQLPKDRFSAERLKGVDSTLKIQPAELGDSAVYLCASSKTLTGSGNTIYFGEGSWLTVV.

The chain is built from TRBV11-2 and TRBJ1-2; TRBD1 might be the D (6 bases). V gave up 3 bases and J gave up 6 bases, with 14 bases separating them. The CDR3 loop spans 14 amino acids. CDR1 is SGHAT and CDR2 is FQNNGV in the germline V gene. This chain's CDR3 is CASSFGQGLDGYTF. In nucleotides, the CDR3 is TGTGCCAGCAGCTTCGGGCAGGGGCTGGATGGCTACACCTTC. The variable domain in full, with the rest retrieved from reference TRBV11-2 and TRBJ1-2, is EAGVAQSPRYKIIEKRQSVAFWCNPISGHATLYWYQQILGQGPKLLIQFQNNGVVDDSQLPKDRFSAERLKGVDSTLKIQPAKLEDSAVYLCASSFGQGLDGYTFGSGTRLTVV.

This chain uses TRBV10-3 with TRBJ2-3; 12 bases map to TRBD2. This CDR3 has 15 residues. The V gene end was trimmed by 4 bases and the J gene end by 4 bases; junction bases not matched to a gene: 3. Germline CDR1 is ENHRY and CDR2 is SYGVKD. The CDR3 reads CAISVLAGGADTQYF. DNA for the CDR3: TGTGCCATCAGTGTTCTAGCGGGAGGGGCAGATACGCAGTATTTT.

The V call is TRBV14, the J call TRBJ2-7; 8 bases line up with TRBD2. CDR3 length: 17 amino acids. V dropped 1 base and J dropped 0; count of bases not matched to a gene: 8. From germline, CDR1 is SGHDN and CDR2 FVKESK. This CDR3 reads CASSQVGLTSGSYEQYF. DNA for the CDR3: TGTGCCAGCAGCCAAGTGGGATTAACTAGCGGCTCCTACGAGCAGTACTTC.

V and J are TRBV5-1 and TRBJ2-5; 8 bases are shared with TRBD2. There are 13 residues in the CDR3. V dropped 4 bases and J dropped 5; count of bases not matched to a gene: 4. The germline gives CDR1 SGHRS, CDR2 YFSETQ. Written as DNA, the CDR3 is TGCGCCAGCAGCCGGGGACTAGTGGAGACCCAGTACTTC. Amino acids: CASSRGLVETQYF.

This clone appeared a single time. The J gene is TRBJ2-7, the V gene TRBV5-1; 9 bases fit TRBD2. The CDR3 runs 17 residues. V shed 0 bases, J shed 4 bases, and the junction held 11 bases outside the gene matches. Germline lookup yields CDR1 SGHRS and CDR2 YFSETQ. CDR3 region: CASSLAASGNGLYEQYF. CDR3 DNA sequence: TGCGCCAGCAGCTTGGCGGCTAGCGGGAACGGGTTATACGAGCAGTACTTC.

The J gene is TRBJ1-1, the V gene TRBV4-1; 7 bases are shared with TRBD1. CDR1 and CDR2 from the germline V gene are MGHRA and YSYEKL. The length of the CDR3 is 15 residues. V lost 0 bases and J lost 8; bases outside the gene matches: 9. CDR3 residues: CASSQDLRGREEAFF. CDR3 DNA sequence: TGCGCCAGCAGCCAAGATCTGAGGGGGCGCGAAGAAGCTTTCTTT.

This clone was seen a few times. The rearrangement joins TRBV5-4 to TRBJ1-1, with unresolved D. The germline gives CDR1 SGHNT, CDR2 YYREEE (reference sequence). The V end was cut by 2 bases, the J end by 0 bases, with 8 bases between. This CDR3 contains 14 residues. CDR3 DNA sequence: TGTGCCAGCAGCTTTTCGTCCCTGAACACTGAAGCTTTCTTT. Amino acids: CASSFSSLNTEAFF.

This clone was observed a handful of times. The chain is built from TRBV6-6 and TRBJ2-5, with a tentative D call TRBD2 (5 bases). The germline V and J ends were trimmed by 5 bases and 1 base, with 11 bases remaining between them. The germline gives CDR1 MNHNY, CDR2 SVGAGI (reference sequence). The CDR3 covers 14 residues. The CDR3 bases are TGTGCCAGCAGTGACTTAGCGACCCAAGAGACCCAGTACTTC. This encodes CASSDLATQETQYF.

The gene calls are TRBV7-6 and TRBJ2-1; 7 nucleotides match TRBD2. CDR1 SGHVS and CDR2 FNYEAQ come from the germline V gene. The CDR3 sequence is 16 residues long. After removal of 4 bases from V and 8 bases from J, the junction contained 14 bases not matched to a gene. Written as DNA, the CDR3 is TGTGCCAGCAGCTACACCCTGGGCGGGAGACCCCATGAGCAGTTCTTC. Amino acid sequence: CASSYTLGGRPHEQFF. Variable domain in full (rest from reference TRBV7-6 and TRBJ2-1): GAGVSQSPRYKVTKRGQDVALRCDPISGHVSLYWYRQALGQGPEFLTYFNYEAQQDKSGLPNDRFSAERPEGSISTLTIQRTEQRDSAMYRCASSYTLGGRPHEQFFGPGTRLTVL.

The CDR3 DNA reads TGTGCCAGCAGCCGGGGGACGGGAGGGAGTACAGATACGCAGTATTTT. Residues: CASSRGTGGSTDTQYF. The V call is TRBV7-2, the J call TRBJ2-3; 8 nucleotides agree with TRBD2. The CDR3 is 16 residues long. Trimming at V came to 5 bases and at J to 3 bases, leaving 10 bases not matched to a gene. CDR1 is SGHTA, CDR2 FQGNSA, per germline.